What follows are 9 T cell receptor beta chains derived from one specimen sequenced in a study of shared clonotypes between healthy human individuals. Here immunoSEQ multiplex PCR was the method, and the copy in TCRdb shows in-frame clones only, minus some. The profile covers fewer than 400,000 clones, with under 80% appearing a single time and about 9.4% taken by the ten largest. Material: memory CD4+ T cells sorted from blood. Sample subset: CD45RA-negative fraction. These receptor sequences come from a man aged 30 to 45 in good health.

This sequence joins TRBV9 and TRBJ2-1; D may be TRBD2 (6 bases). Germline CDR1 and CDR2: SGDLS and YYNGEE. Trimming shortened V by 1 base and J by 0 bases, and 11 bases separated the two germline ends. The CDR3 extends over 16 amino acids. The CDR3 here is CASSVLGGNSYNEQFF. The CDR3 DNA follows: TGTGCCAGCAGCGTACTTGGCGGGAACTCCTACAATGAGCAGTTCTTC.

The chain has TRBV6-4 and TRBJ2-1; D could derive from TRBD1 or TRBD2 (5 bases each). Germline CDR1 and CDR2: MRHNA and SNTAGT. The ends were cut back, 3 bases at V and 12 bases at J, with 27 bases in the middle. The CDR3 covers 17 residues. This CDR3 is CASSEEARQWGPGRQFF. The CDR3 DNA is TGTGCCAGCAGTGAGGAGGCACGTCAATGGGGCCCAGGGCGGCAGTTCTTC.

There are many counts of this clone. The rearrangement links TRBV9 to TRBJ2-2; perhaps TRBD2 as D (6 bases). The CDR3 covers 15 residues. The ends were cut back, 3 bases at V and 6 bases at J, with 15 bases in the middle. From germline, CDR1 is SGDLS and CDR2 YYNGEE. The CDR3 reads CASSATTGVSGELFF. Written as DNA, the CDR3 is TGTGCCAGCAGCGCAACGACGGGAGTCTCCGGGGAGCTGTTTTTT.

V is TRBV7-2 and J is TRBJ2-1, with 10 bases that match TRBD2. Germline CDR1 and CDR2: SGHTA and FQGNSA. J gave up 4 bases and V 4 bases, and 4 bases lay outside the gene matches. There are 15 residues in the CDR3. Written as DNA, the CDR3 is TGTGCCAGCAGCTCGGGACTAGCGTGGTACAATGAGCAGTTCTTC. It translates to CASSSGLAWYNEQFF.

This clone was counted only a few times. The rearrangement uses TRBV7-9 and TRBJ2-1; 8 nucleotides match TRBD1. Trimming at V came to 5 bases and at J to 13 bases, leaving 7 bases not matched to a gene. The length of the CDR3 is 12 residues. The germline V gene encodes CDR1 SEHNR and CDR2 FQNEAQ (reference sequence). In DNA, the CDR3 is TGTGCCAGCAGCCAACCGGACAGGGATCAGTTCTTC. This encodes CASSQPDRDQFF.

The chain employs TRBV7-2 and TRBJ2-7; the D is unclear. V shed 4 bases and J shed 4 bases, with 14 bases lying between them. CDR1 is SGHTA and CDR2 is FQGNSA in the germline V gene. CDR3 length equals 14 residues. The CDR3 spells CASSSRSMGYEQYF. The DNA for the CDR3 is TGTGCCAGCAGCTCAAGATCCATGGGATACGAGCAGTACTTC.

This clone was seen more than once but under ten times. This chain connects TRBV6-1 to TRBJ1-1; D perhaps matches TRBD1 (6 bases). This CDR3 has 12 amino acids. Germline V lookup: CDR1 MNHNS, CDR2 SASEGT. Trimming removed 6 bases at V and 5 bases at J, with 10 bases between. CDR3 DNA: TGTGCCAGCAGGCAGGGGTGGACTGAAGCTTTCTTT. Encoded protein: CASRQGWTEAFF.

The V gene is TRBV2, the J gene TRBJ2-5, with TRBD2 identical over 8 bases. The CDR3 totals 17 residues. Germline lookup yields CDR1 SNHLY and CDR2 FYNNEI. Losses at the gene ends were 3 bases for V and 0 bases for J; bases not matched to a gene: 9. CDR3 bases: TGTGCCAGCAGTGAGGGGCCTAGCGGGCTGTACCAAGAGACCCAGTACTTC. Its translation: CASSEGPSGLYQETQYF.

The chain links TRBV9 to TRBJ1-4; D is unresolved. V was cut by 3 bases and J by 8 bases, with 11 bases left in between. The CDR3 runs 13 residues. Germline lookup yields CDR1 SGDLS and CDR2 YYNGEE. CDR3 DNA sequence: TGTGCCAGCAGCGCCCTAATGGGGGAAAAACTGTTTTTT. Protein: CASSALMGEKLFF. Combining the CDR3 with reference TRBV9 and TRBJ1-4 gives the whole variable domain DSGVTQTPKHLITATGQRVTLRCSPRSGDLSVYWYQQSLDQGLQFLIQYYNGEERAKGNILERFSAQQFPDLHSELNLSSLELGDSALYFCASSALMGEKLFFGSGTQLSVL.